This T cell receptor beta chain was documented in a study of vaccination and CD4 T cells after COVID-19 (dated by TCRdb to between 2022 and 2023). A note on the overall study: Every convalescent patient had a positive nasal swab PCR test for SARS-CoV-2, with mild disease in roughly ten patients and severe disease in one. Two doses of either the Pfizer-BioNTech BNT162b2 vaccine (n=8) or the Moderna mRNA-1273 vaccine (n=2) were administered to participants. In approximately eleven COVID-19 convalescent patients and several infection-naive healthy vaccine recipients, the spike-specific CD4+ TCR repertoire before mRNA vaccination was compared with the repertoire after mRNA vaccination. Culture stimuli were overlapping spike peptide pools from SARS-CoV-2 and from the common cold coronaviruses HCoV-NL63, HCoV-OC43 and HCoV-229E. The time from the second vaccine dose to post-vaccine blood sampling had a median of roughly 79 days and ranged from about 14 to 250 days. Post-COVID blood samples were collected from convalescent patients a median of approximately 93 days after diagnosis, with a range of about 30 to 161 days. As controls, cultures received a CEFX viral epitope pool (the positive control), an HIV-1 Nef peptide pool (the negative control), or no peptide at all. Six males and four females were included in the convalescent cohort, with two Hispanic individuals, seven Caucasians, two Asians and one multiracial person represented. Findings and caveats that apply to the study as a whole: Among the post-vaccine SARS-CoV-2-reactive clones in convalescent patients, a median around 90% showed up only after vaccination, which suggests vaccine-specific priming. The study included relatively few convalescent patients and did not analyze early timepoints after natural infection. Nearly all vaccine-specific clones in convalescent patients (304 of 307) were mono-reactive for SARS-CoV-2 spike rather than cross-reactive with common cold coronaviruses. An increase in the median number of SARS-CoV-2-reactive clonotypes from approximately 23 after infection to roughly 36 after vaccination was observed, but the change was not found to be significant.

The sample's treatment or condition label, in plain terms: approximately nine-day PBMC culture with coronavirus spike peptide pools or control peptides (ViraFEST assay). The ViraFEST assay was used in the study, in which antigen-specific T cells were expanded with peptide pools and expanded clonotypes were subsequently identified by TCR sequencing. The convalescent patients' positive SARS-CoV-2 PCR tests were from March to December 2020, which was before the Alpha, Beta and Delta variants emerged in the United States. Each well held millions of PBMCs cultured with roughly 10 ug/ml peptide pools in IMDM containing roughly 5% human AB serum and roughly 10 IU/ml IL-2. On days 3 and 7, half of the culture medium was replaced with fresh IL-2-containing medium. After about nine days of culture, CD4+ T cells were isolated by negative selection with the EasySep CD4+ T cell isolation kit. Ficoll-Paque Plus gradient centrifugation was used to isolate PBMCs from whole blood, and the isolated PBMCs were then either used fresh or cryopreserved at -140C. In general, triplicate wells were set up for every culture condition.

With respect to this clonotype: No antigen is known for it. One end of the junction varies from germline; a read error may be responsible.

The germline V gene provides CDR1 SGHVS and CDR2 FQNEAQ. The CDR3 measures 15 amino acids from cysteine to phenylalanine. Only the CDR3 DNA is retained, 45 bases long and in frame from the first base. The library was obtained by PCR. TCR sequencing of DNA from cultured CD4+ T cells used the Oncomine TCR Beta short-read assay at the Johns Hopkins FTIC core. The QIAamp micro DNA kit was used to extract genomic DNA from the cultured CD4+ T cells. Oncomine TCR Beta libraries made from cultured CD4+ T cells were pooled using unique dual indexes and sequenced on an Illumina iSeq 100. The paper's data handling went like this. Non-productive sequences were filtered out, and CDR3s that did not start with C, did not end with F or W, or were shorter than 7 amino acids were discarded. The MANAFEST web application identified antigen-specific clonotypes by comparing peptide-stimulated wells against reference wells and other culture wells. An FDR below 0.05, an odds ratio above 5, and a productive frequency above 0.1% in at least two of three replicate wells were required for clones to be considered positive. Cross-reactive clonotypes were defined as significantly expanded in both SARS-CoV-2 spike wells and at least one common cold coronavirus spike condition. Levenshtein distances (stringdist) and unrooted phylogenetic trees (ape) in R version 3.6.1 were used to assess CDR3 homology. TCRdb reran the public reads through fastp at Q25 and MiXCR, keeping productive beta chains. Entries that share a CDR3 protein sequence are merged under the most common genes and DNA. It is TCRdb's table, rather than the study itself, that gives the V and J calls and clone size. In all, the sample holds over 10,000 distinct CDR3 sequences, and 79% of those were seen once. The ten top clones hold roughly 27% of the sample.

Sequencing used CD4+ T cells from blood, cultured in vitro. Rearrangement joined TRBV7-8 to TRBJ2-7, with an unclear D gene assignment. This clonotype was obtained from a human donor who had recovered from COVID-19. The encoded CDR3 is CTSTKTPRPGLEQYF. The nucleotide sequence is TGTACCAGCACCAAAACCCCTCGGCCCGGGCTCGAGCAGTACTTC.